The present T cell receptor beta chain was sequenced within a study of blood T cell repertoires in COVID-19. The junction had 5 bases not matched to a gene; V was cut back by 4 bases and J by 8 bases. Germline V gives CDR1 SGHRS, CDR2 YFSETQ. There are 13 residues in the CDR3. The authors' processing: Reference gene primer amplification in the assay estimated nucleated cell counts. Sequenced by immunoSEQ multiplex PCR; TCRdb stores in-frame clones only, minus some. V and J calls and clone size are as listed in that table; D and trimming were resolved from the DNA. Among roughly 260,000 clones listed, approximately 86% were seen once.

The sequenced material came from peripheral blood. This chain uses TRBV5-1 with TRBJ2-4; 8 bases agree with TRBD1. This clonotype was obtained from a woman aged 18 to 35 with acute or convalescent COVID-19. The DNA of the CDR3 is TGCGCCAGCAGCCCCGACAGGGGTTACATTCAGTACTTC. It encodes CASSPDRGYIQYF.